The entry below gives a single T cell receptor beta chain sequence along with its context. The record originates from a study of control samples from healthy donors and cancer patients. Profiling relied on immunoSEQ multiplex PCR, and the TCRdb table lists in-frame clones only, not all of them. In the table there are 110,000 to 150,000 clones, roughly nine tenths of which are singletons. The TCR was taken from a man aged 25-40 years in good health. The sequencing sample was made of blood.

The CDR3 sequence: CASAGAANYEQYF. CDR3 in DNA: TGTGCCAGTGCGGGGGCCGCCAACTACGAGCAGTACTTC. The chain is built from TRBV19 and TRBJ2-7, with D possibly matching TRBD2 (7 bases). The germline V gene has CDR1 LNHDA and CDR2 SQIVND (reference sequence). Trimming shortened V by 8 bases and J by 3 bases, and 14 bases separated the two germline ends. The CDR3 sequence is 13 residues long.